This TCR beta chain was sequenced in a study of blood T cell repertoires in COVID-19 (dated by TCRdb to the early 2020s). A note on the overall study: The collaborator samples originated in the United States, Italy and Spain and spanned the acute and convalescent phases of COVID-19. The prospective study material was composed of cDNA or gDNA derived from T cells, B-cell-depleted T cells, or PBMCs. Deeply sampled blood TCRbeta repertoires from subjects exposed to, actively infected with, or recovered from COVID-19 were included in the dataset. The repertoires were released in a freely available public database intended as a resource for research on the immune response to SARS-CoV-2. Samples came from the ongoing ImmuneRACE study (first 160 participants) plus 1,254 subjects from 6 global collaborators. A de-identified subject ID, COVID-19 status, age in years and sex were almost always included in the sample metadata. HLA class I and class II types, where available, came from metadata supplied by the sample provider rather than from assay-based typing.

The collaborating institutions used their own protocols to collect whole blood in K2EDTA tubes. For TCRbeta analysis, collaborators shipped samples in one of three forms: frozen whole blood, isolated PBMCs, or DNA extracted from either of those sample types. On this clone: No antigen is known for it. The sample holds no much larger clone one base away, and base qualities are not on file.

From V the trimming removes 3 bases and from J it removes 7 bases, while the gene matches leave 5 bases of the junction unaccounted for. The CDR3 holds 12 amino acids from the cysteine to the phenylalanine. The retained sequence is limited to the CDR3, 36 bases, with the frame set at the first base. The germline V gene yields SQVTM for CDR1 and ANQGSEA for CDR2. TCRbeta CDR3 regions were amplified from genomic DNA by means of the immunoSEQ Assay, a bias-controlled multiplex PCR. The source study handled its data this way. The number of nucleated cells in each sample was estimated by amplification of reference gene primers within the assay. To quantify the absolute abundance of each unique TCRbeta CDR3 rearrangement, sequence reads were collapsed and filtered. Productive Simpson clonality was computed per sample as the square root of Simpson's diversity index over productive rearrangements. The table comes from immuneACCESS by way of TCRdb, which keeps in-frame sequences with V and J called. Part of the clones is missing from these tables; in studies checked, under half for an unresolved V gene and the rest for unknown reasons. That table supplies the V and J calls and clone size; D and trimming were determined from the DNA. The sample contains more than 300,000 clones, about 86% of them found a single time. The ten largest clones add up to 1% to 1.5% of the sample.

Study-wide findings and limitations: The quantity of clinical and demographic metadata differed by source and by participant and was supplied without curation.

The TCR comes from a woman aged 50 to 60 with acute or convalescent COVID-19. Material: peripheral blood. The sequence links TRBV29-1 to TRBJ1-2; 7 bases in the middle match TRBD1. The CDR3: CSVEDDRVGYTF. The DNA reads as follows: TGCAGCGTTGAGGACGACAGGGTTGGCTACACCTTC.